Below are 26 T cell receptor beta chains sequenced from a single sample in a study of PD-L1 blockade in urothelial cancer. Assay: immunoSEQ multiplex PCR; the TCRdb copy retains only in-frame clones and omits some. In the table there are 45,000 to 60,000 clones, approximately 85% of which are singletons. Indicated time point: pretreatment peripheral blood. The sample was PBMCs, taken around atezolizumab (anti-PD-L1) treatment. These receptors originate from a man aged 50-59 years with urothelial cancer.

V is TRBV6-6 and J is TRBJ2-3; 9 bases are a match to TRBD2. V shed 8 bases, J shed 2 bases, and the junction held 5 bases outside the gene matches. The CDR3 is 14 amino acids. Germline CDR1 reads MNHNY; CDR2 reads SVGAGI (reference sequence). CDR3 loop: CASQRGAFTDTQYF. CDR3 sequence (DNA): TGTGCCAGCCAGCGGGGGGCATTCACAGATACGCAGTATTTT.

The V gene is TRBV7-2, the J gene TRBJ1-3, with 8 bases fitting TRBD1. V lost 3 bases to trimming and J lost 0 bases; unmatched junction nucleotides: 1. The CDR3 is 15 amino acids. Germline CDR1 SGHTA, CDR2 FQGNSA. Here the CDR3 DNA reads TGTGCCAGCAGCTTCGGGACAGGCTCTGGAAACACCATATATTTT. Its protein is CASSFGTGSGNTIYF.

This chain links TRBV30 with TRBJ1-1; 8 bases line up with TRBD1. J gave up 5 bases and V 4 bases, and 3 bases lay outside the gene matches. Germline values: CDR1 GTSNPN, CDR2 SVGIG (reference sequence). CDR3 length: 12 residues. The chain's CDR3 is CAWTRTGTEAFF. In DNA, the CDR3 is TGTGCCTGGACCAGGACAGGGACTGAAGCTTTCTTT.

The rearrangement links TRBV18 to TRBJ2-7; the match to TRBD2 covers 8 bases. CDR1 KGHSH and CDR2 LQKENI come from the germline V gene. The length of the CDR3 is 15 residues. V shed 2 bases and J 4 bases; nucleotides not matched to a gene: 7. CDR3 residues: CASSPGAGATYEQYF. The CDR3 region has the DNA TGTGCCAGCTCACCAGGAGCGGGAGCAACATACGAGCAGTACTTC.

This clone was counted once. The V and J genes are TRBV7-9 and TRBJ2-1; D gene uncertain. CDR1 is SEHNR, CDR2 FQNEAQ, per germline (reference sequence). The CDR3 consists of 16 residues. V was clipped by 6 bases and J by 0 bases, with 15 bases between them. The DNA for the CDR3 is TGTGCCAGCAGTTCCATTATCCCGAGCTCCTACAATGAGCAGTTCTTC. Amino acids: CASSSIIPSSYNEQFF.

The J gene is TRBJ1-4, the V gene TRBV15; 7 nucleotides agree with TRBD1. V was clipped by 1 base and J by 3 bases; unmatched bases: 2. The CDR3 has 15 amino acids. Per germline, CDR1 LNHNV and CDR2 YYDKDF (reference sequence). The CDR3 spells CATSRGDSSNEKLFF. The CDR3 DNA follows: TGTGCCACCAGCAGAGGGGACAGCTCTAATGAAAAACTGTTTTTT.

This clone was detected only once. This chain links TRBV23-1 with TRBJ2-5, with D perhaps matching TRBD1 (5 bases). TRBV23-1 counts as an open reading frame of uncertain function. V lost 4 bases, J lost 7 bases, and 19 bases lay in between. The CDR3 has 15 residues. CDR3 DNA sequence: TGCGCCAGCAGTCGCCTTCGGACATCGAGGAGGACCCAGTACTTC. Its protein product is CASSRLRTSRRTQYF.

This clone was recorded once. The chain recombines TRBV10-2 with TRBJ1-5, with a possible D match to TRBD1 (6 bases). The length of the CDR3 is 15 residues. The V gene's germline CDR1 is WSHSY and CDR2 SAAADI. Between the trimmed V and J ends, which lost 5 bases and 7 bases, there was a span of 18 bases. In nucleotides, the CDR3 is TGCGCCAGCAGTAAGAAACAGGGAGATAGGCAGCCCCAGCATTTT. Its protein product is CASSKKQGDRQPQHF.

The chain carries TRBV28 and TRBJ2-2; TRBD2 agrees at 8 bases. V dropped 4 bases and J dropped 5; count of bases not matched to a gene: 6. The CDR3 has 15 residues. CDR1 is MDHEN and CDR2 is SYDVKM in the germline V gene. The DNA of the CDR3 is TGTGCCAGCAGTTACGGGGGGGGAACGACCGGGGAGCTGTTTTTT. This sequence encodes CASSYGGGTTGELFF.

The chain couples TRBV9 to TRBJ2-3, with TRBD2 matching 10 bases. J lost 2 bases, V lost 0 bases, and 6 bases had no gene match. The germline V gene encodes CDR1 SGDLS and CDR2 YYNGEE. This CDR3 spans 17 amino acids. CDR3 nucleotide sequence: TGTGCCAGCAGCGTAGGGCCTAGCGGGGGCCTCACAGATACGCAGTATTTT. It codes for CASSVGPSGGLTDTQYF.

V usage is TRBV6-6 and J usage is TRBJ1-1; D is unclear. Germline V gene data show CDR1 as MNHNY and CDR2 as SVGAGI (reference sequence). V was trimmed by 7 bases and J by 7 bases, leaving 13 bases between them. The CDR3 loop spans 12 amino acids. Written as DNA, the CDR3 is TGTGCCAGCACCTCCCTCATAGATGAAGCTTTCTTT. Translated, it gives CASTSLIDEAFF.

The gene calls are TRBV5-6 and TRBJ2-3; 8 nucleotides agree with TRBD2. This CDR3 is built from 17 residues. Unmatched junction bases numbered 12, after V lost 4 bases and J lost 2 bases. In germline, CDR1 is SGHDT, CDR2 YYEEEE. CDR3 sequence: CASSGFNLRGDTDTQYF. In DNA form, the CDR3 reads TGTGCCAGCAGCGGTTTTAACTTGCGGGGGGACACAGATACGCAGTATTTT.

The V and J genes are TRBV10-3 and TRBJ2-7; 11 bases match TRBD1. The CDR3 spans 15 residues. V gave up 6 bases and J gave up 4 bases; unmatched junction bases: 8. Germline V CDR1 and CDR2: ENHRY, SYGVKD. The CDR3 is CAISLGQGASYEQYF. CDR3 sequence (DNA): TGTGCCATCAGCCTCGGACAGGGGGCGTCATACGAGCAGTACTTC.

The rearrangement joins TRBV18 to TRBJ2-7; TRBD2 matches 7 bases. Germline CDR1 KGHSH, CDR2 LQKENI. V lost 1 base, J lost 0 bases, and 0 bases stayed unmatched. The CDR3 spans 14 residues. DNA of the CDR3: TGTGCCAGCTCACCACGCGGGAGCTCCTACGAGCAGTACTTC. Protein product: CASSPRGSSYEQYF.

This rearrangement joins TRBV19 to TRBJ2-2; D possibly corresponds to TRBD2 (6 bases). The CDR3 contains 15 residues. Germline CDR1 LNHDA, CDR2 SQIVND (reference sequence). V lost 5 bases and J lost 5, with 15 bases in between. The CDR3 here is CASSARESRTGELFF. CDR3 in DNA: TGTGCCAGTAGTGCCCGGGAGTCGAGGACCGGGGAGCTGTTTTTT.

CDR3 sequence reads: CASSVTRGANVLTF. In DNA form, the CDR3 reads TGTGCCAGCAGTGTCACTCGAGGGGCCAACGTCCTGACTTTC. The chain recombines TRBV27 with TRBJ2-6; D is unclear. The CDR3 consists of 14 residues. Trimming removed 5 bases from V and 4 bases from J, with 9 bases in between. CDR1 and CDR2 (germline): MNHEY, SMNVEV (reference sequence).

This clone was found once. CDR3 sequence (DNA): TGTGCCAGCACGGGTGGGGGCTCGAGCAATCAGCCCCAGCATTTT. It codes for CASTGGGSSNQPQHF. The J gene is TRBJ1-5, the V gene TRBV6-6, with D maybe TRBD1 (6 bases). Trimming pared 7 bases from V and 1 base from J, leaving 14 bases between. The CDR3 spans 15 residues. Germline assignment: CDR1 MNHNY and CDR2 SVGAGI (reference sequence).

The rearrangement links TRBV6-1 to TRBJ1-2, with 7 bases aligning to TRBD1. Germline CDR1 MNHNS, CDR2 SASEGT. J lost 7 bases, V lost 8 bases, and 7 bases had no gene match. This CDR3 region has 12 residues. CDR3 sequence: CASRQGSGGYTF. CDR3 sequence (DNA): TGTGCCAGCCGACAGGGATCGGGTGGCTACACCTTC.

CDR3 region: CASSRGGADTQYF. The CDR3 nucleotides read TGTGCCAGCAGCCGTGGGGGGGCGGATACGCAGTATTTT. This chain joins TRBV13 and TRBJ2-3, with D tentatively TRBD2 (7 bases). The CDR3 is 13 residues long. Trimming pared 5 bases from V and 6 bases from J, leaving 12 bases between. CDR1 is PRHDT, CDR2 FYEKMQ, per germline (reference sequence).

The V and J genes are TRBV7-9 and TRBJ2-1; 10 bases are a match to TRBD2. Germline CDR1 is SEHNR and CDR2 is FQNEAQ (reference sequence). The CDR3 extends over 16 amino acids. V lost 5 bases, J lost 6 bases, and 10 bases stayed unmatched. CDR3 sequence (DNA): TGTGCCAGCAGCCTCCCTAGCGGGGGTCGTCGCAATGAGCAGTTCTTC. Amino acid sequence: CASSLPSGGRRNEQFF.

This chain joins TRBV6-5 and TRBJ1-1, with TRBD1 as a possible D gene (5 bases). From germline, CDR1 is MNHEY and CDR2 SVGAGI. V was pared by 2 bases and J by 1 base, with 8 bases between. CDR3 size: 14 residues. In DNA form, the CDR3 reads TGTGCCAGCAGTTACGACAGAAAGAACACTGAAGCTTTCTTT. Translation: CASSYDRKNTEAFF.

The CDR3 bases are TGTGCCAGCAGCTATACCCCGGACACTGAAGCTTTCTTT. Translation: CASSYTPDTEAFF. The rearrangement joins TRBV7-3 to TRBJ1-1; no definite D call. V was clipped by 4 bases and J by 3 bases, with 9 bases between them. The CDR3 is 13 residues long. Germline V gene data show CDR1 as SGHTA and CDR2 as FQGTGA.

The rearrangement links TRBV19 to TRBJ1-2; 7 nucleotides line up with TRBD1. CDR1 is LNHDA, CDR2 SQIVND, per germline (reference sequence). The CDR3 sequence is 13 residues long. J was trimmed by 2 bases and V by 7 bases; bases with no gene match: 4. The CDR3 nucleotides read TGTGCCAGTACCGAGACAGGGAACTATGGCTACACCTTC. Encoded protein: CASTETGNYGYTF.

The chain has TRBV19 and TRBJ1-2; 12 bases line up with TRBD1. The CDR3 loop spans 15 amino acids. Germline CDR1 is LNHDA and CDR2 is SQIVND (reference sequence). Losses at the gene ends were 6 bases for V and 6 bases for J; bases not matched to a gene: 8. In DNA form, the CDR3 reads TGTGCCAGTAGGACCGCGGGACAGGGGGCGAATGGCTACACCTTC. Translating gives CASRTAGQGANGYTF.

The chain's CDR3 is CASSVLAGGTNEQFF. The CDR3 DNA follows: TGTGCCAGCAGCGTTCTAGCGGGGGGAACCAATGAGCAGTTCTTC. The chain carries TRBV9 and TRBJ2-1, with TRBD2 matching 11 bases. This CDR3 spans 15 amino acids. CDR1 is SGDLS, CDR2 YYNGEE, per germline. Germline trimming cut 2 bases from V and 6 bases from J; bases unmatched to any gene: 4.

This clone was detected only a few times. V usage is TRBV27 and J usage is TRBJ2-3; 8 nucleotides line up with TRBD1. The V gene's germline CDR1 is MNHEY and CDR2 SMNVEV (reference sequence). The CDR3 has 16 amino acids. V lost 6 bases, J lost 2 bases, and 10 bases stayed unmatched. The CDR3 is CASRKPDRGNTDTQYF. The CDR3 DNA sequence: TGTGCCAGCAGGAAGCCCGACAGGGGCAACACAGATACGCAGTATTTT.